A single sample gave rise to the 6 T cell receptor beta chains below, sequenced in a study of blood T cell repertoires in COVID-19. Repertoires were generated with immunoSEQ multiplex PCR, while TCRdb's copy carries only in-frame clones and drops some. This sample yields 110,000 to 150,000 clones, of which roughly 88% are seen a single time; about a tenth belongs to the top ten. Sequences were obtained from peripheral blood. These receptors were collected from a man between 60 and 70 years old with active or convalescent COVID-19.

This clone was picked up many times. This rearrangement joins TRBV9 to TRBJ2-1, with 10 bases identical to TRBD2. CDR1 and CDR2 from the germline V gene are SGDLS and YYNGEE. This CDR3 has 15 residues. The ends lost 4 bases at V and 5 bases at J; junction bases unmatched: 6. CDR3 sequence reads: CASSPGLAANNEQFF. In DNA, the CDR3 is TGTGCCAGCAGCCCAGGACTAGCGGCTAACAATGAGCAGTTCTTC.

V and J are TRBV18 and TRBJ1-1; TRBD1 might be the D (6 bases). Trimming shortened V by 2 bases and J by 2 bases, and 12 bases separated the two germline ends. The length of the CDR3 is 15 residues. Germline CDR1 KGHSH, CDR2 LQKENI. The CDR3 DNA reads as TGTGCCAGCTCACCAGCCGGGACACAAAACACTGAAGCTTTCTTT. This encodes CASSPAGTQNTEAFF.

This clone was detected only a few times. The V gene is TRBV4-3, the J gene TRBJ1-2; D is unresolved. The V end was cut by 4 bases, the J end by 4 bases, with 7 bases between. CDR3 length equals 12 residues. The germline V gene encodes CDR1 LGHNA and CDR2 YSLEER. CDR3 DNA: TGCGCCAGCAGCCGCGGGGTCTATGGCTACACCTTC. Its protein is CASSRGVYGYTF.

J is TRBJ1-1 and V is TRBV30, with TRBD1 as a possible D gene (6 bases). This CDR3 region has 16 residues. The V end was cut by 1 base, the J end by 0 bases, with 15 bases between. Germline V gene lookup returns CDR1 GTSNPN and CDR2 SVGIG (reference sequence). The CDR3 sequence is CAWSGILRGLNTEAFF. CDR3 coding DNA: TGTGCCTGGAGTGGAATCCTCAGGGGATTGAACACTGAAGCTTTCTTT.

The rearrangement links TRBV30 to TRBJ2-5; D gene ambiguous. The length of the CDR3 is 13 residues. Germline lookup yields CDR1 GTSNPN and CDR2 SVGIG (reference sequence). Between the trimmed V and J ends, which lost 2 bases and 0 bases, there was a span of 7 bases. The CDR3 region has the DNA TGTGCCTGGAGTAGCCTGTACCAAGAGACCCAGTACTTC. Translating gives CAWSSLYQETQYF. Complete variable domain (other parts from reference TRBV30 and TRBJ2-5): SQTIHQWPATLVQPVGSPLSLECTVEGTSNPNLYWYRQAAGRGLQLLFYSVGIGQISSEVPQNLSASRPQDRQFILSSKKLLLSDSGFYLCAWSSLYQETQYFGPGTRLLVL.

The rearrangement joins TRBV6-5 to TRBJ1-1; 10 bases are a match to TRBD1. CDR3 length equals 15 residues. CDR1 is MNHEY and CDR2 is SVGAGI in the germline V gene. The J segment lost 6 bases and the V segment lost 2 bases, leaving 6 bases of the junction unmatched. The CDR3 DNA reads as TGTGCCAGCAGTTACGGGACAGGGGTTGTCGCTGAAGCTTTCTTT. This sequence encodes CASSYGTGVVAEAFF.